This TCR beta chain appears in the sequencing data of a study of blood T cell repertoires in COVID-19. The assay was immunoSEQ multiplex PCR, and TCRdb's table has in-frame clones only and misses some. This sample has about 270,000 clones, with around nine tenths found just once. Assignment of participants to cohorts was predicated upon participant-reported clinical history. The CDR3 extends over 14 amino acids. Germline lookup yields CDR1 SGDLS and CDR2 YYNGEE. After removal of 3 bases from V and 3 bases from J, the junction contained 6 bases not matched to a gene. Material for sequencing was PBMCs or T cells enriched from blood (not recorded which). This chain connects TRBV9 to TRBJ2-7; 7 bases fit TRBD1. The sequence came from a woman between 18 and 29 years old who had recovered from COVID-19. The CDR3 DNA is TGTGCCAGCAGCGCGAGGGACAGTAACTACGAGCAGTACTTC. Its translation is CASSARDSNYEQYF.